Shown below are 2 T cell receptor beta chains from a single sample sequenced in a study of blood T cell repertoires in COVID-19. The method was immunoSEQ multiplex PCR; TCRdb's version includes in-frame clones alone and lacks a portion of them. Of under 250,000 clones in the sample, about nine tenths are singletons; the top ten hold under 14%. The sequenced material came from peripheral blood. These receptors all stem from a man aged 45-60 years with COVID-19, enrolled during active disease.

As regards this clone: Different DNA sequences within this sample yield the same CDR3. V and J are TRBV5-1 and TRBJ2-7; 11 bases map to TRBD2. The CDR3 is 14 amino acids. J lost 4 bases, V lost 2 bases, and 2 bases had no gene match. Germline V gene data show CDR1 as SGHRS and CDR2 as YFSETQ. For the CDR3, the DNA is TGCGCCAGCAGCTTTCTAGCGGGAGGATACGAGCAGTACTTC. Its translation: CASSFLAGGYEQYF.

This clone turned up a few times. Other DNA sequences within the sample encode an identical CDR3. The J gene is TRBJ1-2, the V gene TRBV28; 7 bases are a match to TRBD1. CDR1 is MDHEN and CDR2 is SYDVKM in the germline V gene. CDR3 length: 13 amino acids. The V and J ends lost 5 bases and 2 bases, in that order; junction bases with no gene match: 2. The CDR3 is CASSQTGNYGYTF. The CDR3 DNA follows: TGTGCCAGCAGTCAGACAGGGAACTATGGCTACACCTTC.